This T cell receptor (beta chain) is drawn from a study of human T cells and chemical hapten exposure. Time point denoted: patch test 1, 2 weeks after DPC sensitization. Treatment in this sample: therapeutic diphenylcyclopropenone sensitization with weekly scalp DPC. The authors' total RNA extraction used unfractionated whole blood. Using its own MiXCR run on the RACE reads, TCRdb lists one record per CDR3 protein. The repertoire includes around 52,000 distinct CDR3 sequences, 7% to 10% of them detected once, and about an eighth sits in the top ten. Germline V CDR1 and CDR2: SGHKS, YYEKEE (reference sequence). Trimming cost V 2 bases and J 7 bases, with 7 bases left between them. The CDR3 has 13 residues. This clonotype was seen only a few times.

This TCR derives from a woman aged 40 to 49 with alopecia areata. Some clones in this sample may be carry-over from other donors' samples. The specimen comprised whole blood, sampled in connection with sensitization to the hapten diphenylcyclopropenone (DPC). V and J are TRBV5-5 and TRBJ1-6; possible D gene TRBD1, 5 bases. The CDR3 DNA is TGTGCCAGCAGCTTAACAGGAAATTCACCCCTCCACTTT. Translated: CASSLTGNSPLHF.